The next 9 T cell receptor beta chains were all read from a single sample in a study of metastatic and nonmetastatic thyroid tumors. Ahead of thyroid surgery, no patient had received treatment of any kind. TCRdb re-called clones via MiXCR from the PCR reads. The sample includes around 89,000 clones, more than 12% of them seen just once. Sequencing was performed on blood. These receptor sequences come from a female donor with papillary thyroid cancer or a benign thyroid nodule (not recorded which). Some clones in this sample may be carry-over from other donors' samples.

This clone has ten or more counts. This chain connects TRBV6-1 to TRBJ2-7; the D is unclear. The CDR3 contains 16 residues. With 7 bases removed from V and 0 bases from J, the gap between germline ends came to 19 bases. Germline CDR1 MNHNS, CDR2 SASEGT. The CDR3 DNA sequence: TGTGCCAGCACCCTGGCGATCGGAATATCCTCCTACGAGCAGTACTTC. Its translation is CASTLAIGISSYEQYF.

This clone was picked up many times. The CDR3 DNA reads as TGTGCCAGCACTAAATTGGGTTCAGGGGAGACCCAGTACTTC. As protein: CASTKLGSGETQYF. The chain is built from TRBV6-1 and TRBJ2-5, with D possibly being TRBD1 (5 bases). The V gene lost 7 bases and the J gene lost 5 bases, with 17 bases spanning the gap. The CDR3 loop spans 14 amino acids. Germline V gene data show CDR1 as MNHNS and CDR2 as SASEGT.

This clone was detected many times. The V and J genes are TRBV4-1 and TRBJ2-2; 7 bases are a match to TRBD2. V lost 4 bases and J lost 5; bases outside the gene matches: 1. The CDR3 loop spans 13 amino acids. Germline assignment: CDR1 MGHRA and CDR2 YSYEKL. The CDR3 DNA sequence: TGCGCCAGCAGCCGCGGGGGTACCGGGGAGCTGTTTTTT. Translated: CASSRGGTGELFF.

This clone was counted between two and nine times. The chain joins TRBV5-6 to TRBJ1-2; D is uncertain. V shed 4 bases and J shed 8 bases, with 18 bases lying between them. From germline, CDR1 is SGHDT and CDR2 YYEEEE. This CDR3 has 14 amino acids. As DNA, the CDR3 is TGTGCCAGCAGCCTACAAGCCCTCCGGTGGGGCTACACCTTC. It codes for CASSLQALRWGYTF.

This clone was detected only a few times. With a much larger clone just one base away, this may be a read error. The rearrangement uses TRBV5-4 and TRBJ1-3; 7 bases are a match to TRBD1. With 1 base clipped from V and 4 bases from J, the junction kept 5 bases outside the gene matches. Germline V gene data show CDR1 as SGHNT and CDR2 as YYREEE (reference sequence). This CDR3 region has 15 residues. CDR3 amino acids: CASSLPSGGGNTIYF. The CDR3 nucleotides are TGTGCCAGCAGCTTGCCCTCAGGGGGGGGAAACACCATATATTTT. Using reference TRBV5-4 and TRBJ1-3 for the parts outside the CDR3, the full variable domain is ETGVTQSPTHLIKTRGQQVTLRCSSQSGHNTVSWYQQALGQGPQFIFQYYREEENGRGNFPPRFSGLQFPNYSSELNVNALELDDSALYLCASSLPSGGGNTIYFGEGSWLTVV.

This clone was seen many times. The J gene is TRBJ2-1, the V gene TRBV25-1, with a tentative D call TRBD2 (5 bases). Germline V gene data show CDR1 as MGHDK and CDR2 as SYGVNS. The CDR3 has 13 amino acids. Trimming stripped 6 bases from V and 7 bases from J, with 13 bases between. The CDR3 nucleotides are TGTGCCAGCAGACAGCCGGGGTCGAATGAGCAGTTCTTC. The encoded protein is CASRQPGSNEQFF.

The table lists this clone with many counts. The genes are TRBV12-3 or TRBV12-4 and TRBJ2-1; TRBD2 agrees at 8 bases. This CDR3 region has 17 residues. Trimming cost V 6 bases and J 3 bases; bases outside gene matches: 13. Here the CDR3 reads CASRKTGGASDYNEQFF. Here the CDR3 DNA reads TGTGCCAGCAGAAAAACGGGGGGGGCAAGCGACTACAATGAGCAGTTCTTC.

Comment on this clone: This may be a read error, as it is one base from a much larger clone. The rearrangement joins TRBV18 to TRBJ2-5; 8 positions match TRBD1. The CDR3 length is 15 residues. Germline V gives CDR1 KGHSH, CDR2 LQKENI. The CDR3 loop reads CVSSPSGGLGETQYF. The CDR3 DNA sequence: TGTGTCAGCTCACCATCAGGGGGCCTGGGAGAGACCCAGTACTTC.

This clone was seen ten or more times. This may be a read error: a much more frequent sequence differs by one nucleotide. The chain links TRBV6-2 or TRBV6-3 to TRBJ1-3, with a tentative D call TRBD1 (5 bases). Trimming left V 5 bases short and J 2 bases short, with 16 bases between. Germline assignment: CDR1 MNHEY and CDR2 SVGEGT. The CDR3 has 16 residues. The chain's CDR3 is CASSPGSARAGNTIYF. The CDR3 region has the DNA TGTGCCAGCAGTCCAGGGTCCGCTCGAGCTGGAAACACCATATATTTT.